The rows below give T cell receptor beta chains drawn from one sample of a study of OX40 agonist ivuxolimab in advanced cancers. Sequencing was performed with immunoSEQ multiplex PCR; in TCRdb, only in-frame clones are kept and a portion is missing. Of 65,000 to 80,000 clones listed, about 90% were seen once; the top ten hold about 0.33%. Sequencing used CD4+ or CD8+ T cells sorted from blood, obtained in a trial of the OX40 agonist ivuxolimab. Receptors originate from an adult with an advanced solid tumor such as melanoma, head and neck, liver or kidney cancer. Each CDR3 is given with its conserved first and last residue. Fields, in order: J gene, clone size, D gene, V gene, CDR3 protein, CDR3 DNA. D genes are given only for firm matches. Clone size is shown for a subset of rows, as once, few, many or a class of expanded clone.

>TRBJ2-2|.|TRBD1|TRBV6-6
CASSRTGDDTGELFF
TGTGCCAGCAGTCGGACAGGGGATGACACCGGGGAGCTGTTTTTT
>TRBJ1-3|.|.|TRBV30
CAWSIGAGGNTIYF
TGTGCCTGGTCTATCGGGGCTGGTGGAAACACCATATATTTT
>TRBJ2-5|once|.|TRBV27
CASSFSRETQYF
TGTGCCAGCAGTTTTTCCCGAGAGACCCAGTACTTC
>TRBJ2-1|.|TRBD2|TRBV7-3
CASSLRAPAGGLGEKEQFF
TGTGCCAGCAGCTTAAGGGCCCCAGCGGGAGGGCTCGGAGAGAAGGAGCAGTTCTTC
>TRBJ1-5|.|.|TRBV27
CASSSDRTNQPQHF
TGTGCCAGCAGCTCGGACAGAACTAATCAGCCCCAGCATTTT
>TRBJ2-7|once|TRBD1|TRBV29-1
CSVGQGMREQYF
TGCAGCGTGGGACAGGGAATGAGGGAGCAGTACTTC
>TRBJ1-2|few|.|TRBV9
CASWRELYGYTF
TGTGCCAGCTGGAGGGAGTTGTATGGCTACACCTTC
>TRBJ1-5|.|.|TRBV27
CASRGQHVSNQPQHF
TGTGCCAGCAGAGGACAGCATGTTAGCAATCAGCCCCAGCATTTT
>TRBJ1-5|.|.|TRBV19
CASNGRGSVQPQHF
TGTGCCAGTAACGGCAGGGGATCGGTTCAGCCCCAGCATTTT
>TRBJ2-2|.|TRBD2|TRBV9
CASSVTPGGASDTGELFF
TGTGCCAGCAGCGTAACCCCCGGGGGGGCTTCGGACACCGGGGAGCTGTTTTTT
>TRBJ2-4|.|TRBD1|TRBV28
CASSTGTGDHKNIQYF
TGTGCCAGCAGTACCGGGACAGGGGACCATAAGAACATTCAGTACTTC
>TRBJ1-5|once|.|TRBV6-1
CASWAGRAGQPQHF
TGTGCCAGCTGGGCAGGCAGAGCGGGTCAGCCCCAGCATTTT
>TRBJ1-5|.|.|TRBV19
CASSIVDSNQPQHF
TGTGCCAGTAGTATAGTCGATAGCAATCAGCCCCAGCATTTT
>TRBJ1-5|.|.|TRBV29-1
CSVGEAYSNQPQHF
TGCAGCGTGGGGGAGGCCTATAGCAATCAGCCCCAGCATTTT
>TRBJ2-1|.|.|TRBV27
CASSFRAETYNEQFF
TGTGCCAGCAGTTTCCGAGCGGAGACCTACAATGAGCAGTTCTTC
>TRBJ2-7|.|.|TRBV7-2
CASSLGLSTSYEQYF
TGTGCCAGCAGCTTAGGGCTCAGCACCTCCTACGAGCAGTACTTC
>TRBJ1-2|.|TRBD1|TRBV18
CASSPGTGGYGYTF
TGTGCCAGCTCTCCCGGGACAGGGGGCTATGGCTACACCTTC
>TRBJ2-2|.|TRBD2|TRBV19
CASKLAGGPTGELFF
TGTGCCAGTAAACTAGCGGGAGGGCCAACCGGGGAGCTGTTTTTT
>TRBJ2-1|.|.|TRBV5-8
CASSLGTGTSGYNEQFF
TGTGCCAGCAGTTTGGGGACCGGGACTTCAGGATACAATGAGCAGTTCTTC
>TRBJ1-5|.|.|TRBV6-6
CASSYSRGRGQPQHF
TGTGCCAGCAGTTACTCAAGGGGCCGGGGACAGCCCCAGCATTTT
>TRBJ2-1|.|.|TRBV11-2
CASSLNPSSYNEQFF
TGTGCCAGCAGCTTAAATCCGAGCTCCTACAATGAGCAGTTCTTC
>TRBJ2-7|.|.|TRBV7-8
CASSRGPYEQYF
TGTGCCAGCAGCCGGGGGCCCTACGAGCAGTACTTC
>TRBJ2-1|.|.|TRBV2
CASSEALLPQFF
TGTGCCAGCAGTGAGGCCCTGCTTCCCCAGTTCTTC
>TRBJ2-7|.|.|TRBV2
CASSNTYEQYF
TGTGCCAGCAGCAACACCTACGAGCAGTACTTC
>TRBJ2-1|.|TRBD2|TRBV5-1
CASSLAGEQFF
TGCGCCAGCAGCCTAGCGGGTGAGCAGTTCTTC
>TRBJ2-3|.|.|TRBV5-1
CASSFRGQVTDTQYF
TGCGCCAGCAGCTTTCGTGGCCAGGTCACAGATACGCAGTATTTT
>TRBJ1-1|.|.|TRBV7-8
CASSFSENTEAFF
TGTGCCAGCAGCTTTTCGGAGAACACTGAAGCTTTCTTT
>TRBJ1-5|.|TRBD1|TRBV7-9
CASSHTGDQPQHF
TGTGCCAGCAGCCACACAGGGGATCAGCCCCAGCATTTT
>TRBJ1-5|.|.|TRBV19
CASNVQGWNQPQHF
TGTGCCAGTAATGTCCAGGGTTGGAATCAGCCCCAGCATTTT
>TRBJ2-2|.|TRBD1|TRBV4-1
CASSRRTGTNTGELFF
TGCGCCAGCAGCCGCCGGACAGGGACGAACACCGGGGAGCTGTTTTTT
>TRBJ2-7|.|.|TRBV6-6
CASTLPGHSYEQYF
TGTGCCAGCACTCTACCGGGACATAGCTACGAGCAGTACTTC
>TRBJ1-6|.|.|TRBV7-6
CASSLGQVNSPLHF
TGTGCCAGCAGCTTAGGACAGGTCAATTCACCCCTCCACTTT
>TRBJ2-3|.|TRBD1|TRBV4-1
CASSQTGTATDTQYF
TGCGCCAGCAGCCAAACCGGGACAGCCACAGATACGCAGTATTTT
>TRBJ1-1|few|TRBD1|TRBV7-9
CASSLTGRNTEAFF
TGTGCCAGCAGCTTGACAGGGAGAAACACTGAAGCTTTCTTT
>TRBJ1-4|.|.|TRBV28
CASSLTATNEKLFF
TGTGCCAGCAGTTTAACTGCCACTAATGAAAAACTGTTTTTT
>TRBJ2-1|.|TRBD2|TRBV6-6
CASSYSGTSGSNEQFF
TGTGCCAGCAGTTATTCCGGGACTAGCGGGAGCAATGAGCAGTTCTTC
>TRBJ1-5|.|.|TRBV2
CASTADSRSQHF
TGTGCCAGCACCGCGGATTCCAGGTCCCAGCATTTT
>TRBJ1-5|.|.|TRBV6-6
CASSFRDQPQHF
TGTGCCAGCAGTTTCCGCGATCAGCCCCAGCATTTT
>TRBJ2-7|.|TRBD2|TRBV5-1
CASSLAGGSGTSFEQYF
TGCGCCAGCAGCTTGGCCGGCGGATCCGGGACTAGCTTCGAGCAGTACTTC
>TRBJ2-5|.|TRBD2|TRBV10-2
CASTRDYWETQYF
TGCGCCAGTACCCGGGACTACTGGGAGACCCAGTACTTC
>TRBJ1-1|once|.|TRBV2
CASSLLYGNTEAFF
TGTGCCAGCAGTCTCTTATACGGGAACACTGAAGCTTTCTTT
>TRBJ1-2|.|.|TRBV11-2
CASSLGVNRGYTF
TGTGCCAGCAGCTTAGGGGTTAATAGGGGCTACACCTTC
>TRBJ2-7|.|TRBD1|TRBV5-1
CASSLDRGEQYF
TGCGCCAGCAGCTTGGACAGGGGCGAGCAGTACTTC
>TRBJ1-1|once|.|TRBV9
CASSVGGVNTEAFF
TGTGCCAGCAGCGTTGGTGGTGTGAACACTGAAGCTTTCTTT
>TRBJ1-2|.|TRBD1|TRBV5-5
CASSFLQGGYTF
TGTGCCAGCAGCTTCTTACAGGGGGGCTACACCTTC
>TRBJ2-5|.|.|TRBV7-3
CASSPRTGIQETQYF
TGTGCCAGCAGCCCTCGTACAGGGATCCAAGAGACCCAGTACTTC
>TRBJ2-7|.|TRBD1|TRBV19
CASSMGGQGKSYEQYF
TGTGCCAGTAGTATGGGTGGACAGGGTAAATCCTACGAGCAGTACTTC
>TRBJ2-7|.|TRBD1|TRBV5-4
CASSIGTGRDEQYF
TGTGCCAGCAGCATCGGGACAGGGCGCGACGAGCAGTACTTC
>TRBJ2-7|.|.|TRBV28
CASSQTGFYEQYF
TGTGCCAGCAGCCAAACAGGGTTCTACGAGCAGTACTTC
>TRBJ1-4|.|.|TRBV7-9
CASSLVTGITNEKLFF
TGTGCCAGCAGCTTAGTTACAGGGATCACTAATGAAAAACTGTTTTTT